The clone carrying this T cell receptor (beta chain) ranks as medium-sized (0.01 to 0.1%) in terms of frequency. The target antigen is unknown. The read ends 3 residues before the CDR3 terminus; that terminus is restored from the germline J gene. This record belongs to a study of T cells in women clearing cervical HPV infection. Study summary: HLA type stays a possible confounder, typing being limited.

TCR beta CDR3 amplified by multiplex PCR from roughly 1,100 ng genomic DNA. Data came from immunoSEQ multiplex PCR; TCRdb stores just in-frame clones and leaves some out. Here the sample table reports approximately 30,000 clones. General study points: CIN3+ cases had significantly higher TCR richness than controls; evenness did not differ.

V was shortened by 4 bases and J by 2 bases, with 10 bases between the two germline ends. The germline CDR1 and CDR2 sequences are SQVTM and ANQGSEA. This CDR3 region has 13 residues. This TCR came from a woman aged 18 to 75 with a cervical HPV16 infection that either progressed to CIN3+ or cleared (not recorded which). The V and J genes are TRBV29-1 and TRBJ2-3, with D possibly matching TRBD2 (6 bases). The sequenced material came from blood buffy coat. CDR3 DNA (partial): TGCAGCGTTGGGGGACTTACCACAGATACG. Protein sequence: CSVGGLTTDT. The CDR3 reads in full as CSVGGLTTDTQYF.